The T cell receptor beta chain under discussion was sequenced for a study of regulatory T cells in long-lasting Graves disease. Whole-study results and caveats: Clonotypes that were public and shared totalled roughly 3,000 in persistent patients versus 966 in new patients. TRBV28, TRBJ1-2 and TRBJ2-5 emerged as the favored segments in persistent disease. For persistent Graves' patients, TCR diversity was lower than for newly diagnosed ones.

Time point described: persistent/refractory GD, antithyroid drugs over 5 years with positive TRAb. After RNA was extracted from PBMCs, the TCR library was made from it. Doctors identified Graves' disease using the American Thyroid Association guidelines. In this sample, this clonotype turned up many times. Its target is unknown. Trimming took 8 bases from V and 0 from J, leaving 14 bases between them. Germline V gene lookup returns CDR1 MDHEN and CDR2 SYDVKM. This CDR3 has 15 residues. HTBI primers from iRepertoire and Arm-PCR of CDR3 regions yielded the TCR beta libraries. TCRdb itself ran the multiplex PCR reads through MiXCR, one entry per CDR3 protein. Of roughly 300,000 distinct CDR3 sequences listed, around 20% are singletons.

The starting material was peripheral blood mononuclear cells (PBMCs), obtained when the disease was refractory, from a patient treated with antithyroid drugs. This clonotype originated in a female donor with Graves disease. The chain has TRBV28 and TRBJ1-5, with D unclear. CDR3 in DNA: TGTGCCAGCGAGAGCACCTCTTATAGCAATCAGCCCCAGCATTTT. It codes for CASESTSYSNQPQHF.